The 26 T cell receptor beta chains given below trace back to one sample, sequenced in a study of OX40 agonist ivuxolimab in advanced cancers. The library was generated by the immunoSEQ multiplex PCR assay. TCRdb retrieved this table from immuneACCESS and kept in-frame rearrangements only. Not all clones are present; in checked studies, unresolved V genes account for under half, and no reason is known for the remainder. Within this sample are 65,000 or so clones, with approximately 86% of them counted one time only. The biggest ten clones account for roughly 5.1% of the sample. The source material was CD4+ or CD8+ T cells sorted from blood, sampled in a trial of the OX40 agonist ivuxolimab. These receptors originate from an adult with an advanced solid tumor such as melanoma, head and neck, liver or kidney cancer.

This clone was detected only a few times. The gene calls are TRBV10-3 and TRBJ1-1, with unresolved D. The CDR3 contains 13 residues. Germline V CDR1 and CDR2: ENHRY, SYGVKD. Trimming shortened V by 3 bases and J by 5 bases, and 10 bases separated the two germline ends. CDR3 protein: CAISDDRWTEAFF. DNA for the CDR3: TGTGCCATCAGTGATGATAGGTGGACTGAAGCTTTCTTT.

This clone was counted only a few times. V is TRBV7-2 and J is TRBJ2-7; 8 nucleotides match TRBD1. Trimming took 4 bases from V and 5 from J; bases not matched to a gene: 7. The germline CDR1 and CDR2 sequences are SGHTA and FQGNSA. CDR3 length: 14 residues. The CDR3 nucleotides are TGTGCCAGCAGCTCCCCTCCAGGGGGCAACGAGCAGTACTTC. Its protein is CASSSPPGGNEQYF. Full variable domain (outside the CDR3, taken from reference TRBV7-2 and TRBJ2-7): GAGVSQSPSNKVTEKGKDVELRCDPISGHTALYWYRQSLGQGLEFLIYFQGNSAPDKSGLPSDRFSAERTGGSVSTLTIQRTQQEDSAVYLCASSSPPGGNEQYFGPGTRLTVT.

The CDR3 loop reads CAWSKTLNTEAFF. As DNA, the CDR3 is TGTGCCTGGAGTAAAACCTTGAACACTGAAGCTTTCTTT. The chain employs TRBV30 and TRBJ1-1; no clear D. The CDR3 sequence is 13 residues long. From germline, CDR1 is GTSNPN and CDR2 SVGIG (reference sequence). V was trimmed by 2 bases and J by 0 bases, leaving 7 bases between them.

The chain links TRBV14 to TRBJ2-1; possible D gene TRBD2, 6 bases. The CDR3 is made up of 13 amino acids. Trimming left V 4 bases short and J 12 bases short, with 16 bases between. Germline V gives CDR1 SGHDN, CDR2 FVKESK. The DNA of the CDR3 is TGTGCCAGCAGCCCTCGGTTGGCGGGGTGGCAGTTCTTC. Amino acids: CASSPRLAGWQFF.

V and J are TRBV7-2 and TRBJ2-7; D is perhaps TRBD1 or TRBD2 (5 bases each). Trimming left V 5 bases short and J 4 bases short, with 15 bases between. This CDR3 comprises 14 residues. Germline V gives CDR1 SGHTA, CDR2 FQGNSA. The CDR3 protein is CASSRDHQAYEQYF. The CDR3 DNA sequence: TGTGCCAGCAGCAGGGACCATCAGGCGTACGAGCAGTACTTC. Drawing the rest from reference TRBV7-2 and TRBJ2-7, the complete variable domain is GAGVSQSPSNKVTEKGKDVELRCDPISGHTALYWYRQSLGQGLEFLIYFQGNSAPDKSGLPSDRFSAERTGGSVSTLTIQRTQQEDSAVYLCASSRDHQAYEQYFGPGTRLTVT.

The chain has TRBV10-3 and TRBJ2-1; 9 bases agree with TRBD2. Germline values: CDR1 ENHRY, CDR2 SYGVKD. V trimming: 6 bases; J trimming: 6 bases; junction bases outside the gene matches: 9. This CDR3 region has 15 residues. This CDR3 is CAIRGASGRSNEQFF. CDR3 DNA sequence: TGTGCCATCAGGGGTGCGAGCGGGAGGAGCAATGAGCAGTTCTTC.

The gene calls are TRBV28 and TRBJ2-7, with TRBD1 as a possible D gene (5 bases). In germline, CDR1 is MDHEN, CDR2 SYDVKM. With 7 bases removed from V and 2 bases from J, the gap between germline ends came to 12 bases. This CDR3 is built from 13 residues. In nucleotides, the CDR3 is TGTGCCAGCACTCAGGGTCACCCCTACGAGCAGTACTTC. Its protein is CASTQGHPYEQYF. The full variable domain, its missing parts supplied by reference TRBV28 and TRBJ2-7, is DVKVTQSSRYLVKRTGEKVFLECVQDMDHENMFWYRQDPGLGLRLIYFSYDVKMKEKGDIPEGYSVSREKKERFSLILESASTNQTSMYLCASTQGHPYEQYFGPGTRLTVT.

The chain carries TRBV27 and TRBJ1-2, with TRBD1 as a possible D gene (5 bases). Looked up from germline, CDR1 is MNHEY and CDR2 is SMNVEV (reference sequence). The V end was cut by 0 bases, the J end by 4 bases, with 12 bases between. The CDR3 spans 15 residues. The CDR3 DNA is TGTGCCAGCAGTTTATCGATAAGGGGTGGCTATGGCTACACCTTC. Amino acids: CASSLSIRGGYGYTF.

The chain is built from TRBV4-3 and TRBJ2-7; 8 bases line up with TRBD1. The CDR3 spans 14 residues. CDR1 LGHNA and CDR2 YSLEER come from the germline V gene. V shed 0 bases, J shed 5 bases, and the junction held 3 bases outside the gene matches. CDR3 coding DNA: TGCGCCAGCAGCCAAGAGGCAGGGGGCGACGAGCAGTACTTC. This encodes CASSQEAGGDEQYF.

The chain combines TRBV6-1 with TRBJ2-5; TRBD1 is a possible D gene (6 bases). The CDR3 consists of 15 residues. CDR1 is MNHNS, CDR2 SASEGT, per germline. Trimming left V 1 base short and J 5 bases short, with 14 bases between. CDR3: CASSEGGRSGETQYF. CDR3 DNA sequence: TGTGCCAGCAGTGAAGGGGGGCGGTCCGGGGAGACCCAGTACTTC.

The chain combines TRBV6-5 with TRBJ1-2; D remains unclear. Germline V CDR1 and CDR2: MNHEY, SVGAGI. V was cut by 5 bases and J by 5 bases, with 6 bases left in between. The CDR3 has 11 residues. Here the CDR3 reads CASSDYYGYTF. For the CDR3, the DNA is TGTGCCAGCAGTGATTATTATGGCTACACCTTC.

The chain employs TRBV7-3 and TRBJ2-2; the match to TRBD2 covers 11 bases. Trimming took 5 bases from V and 5 from J; bases not matched to a gene: 7. The CDR3 is made up of 16 amino acids. Germline values: CDR1 SGHTA, CDR2 FQGTGA. The CDR3: CASSPLAGASTGELFF. DNA of the CDR3: TGTGCCAGCAGCCCACTAGCGGGAGCGTCAACCGGGGAGCTGTTTTTT.

V gene TRBV5-1 combines with J gene TRBJ2-7; D unresolved. V dropped 0 bases and J dropped 3 bases, with 7 bases sitting between them. This CDR3 region has 13 residues. Per the germline V gene, CDR1 is SGHRS and CDR2 is YFSETQ. Here the CDR3 reads CASSLEADYEQYF. In DNA form, the CDR3 reads TGCGCCAGCAGCTTGGAGGCAGACTACGAGCAGTACTTC.

This clone occurred once. V gene TRBV11-3 combines with J gene TRBJ2-6; the D call may be TRBD1 or TRBD2 (5 bases each). CDR3 size: 15 residues. The V and J ends lost 5 bases and 4 bases respectively, with 12 bases between them. The germline V gene has CDR1 SGHNT and CDR2 YENEEA. The CDR3 is CASSQGPGGANVLTF. CDR3 nucleotide sequence: TGTGCCAGCAGCCAGGGCCCGGGGGGGGCCAACGTCCTGACTTTC.

V usage is TRBV2 and J usage is TRBJ2-1, with 8 positions matching TRBD1. J lost 7 bases, V lost 3 bases, and 8 bases had no gene match. Germline CDR1 reads SNHLY; CDR2 reads FYNNEI. This CDR3 has 15 residues. In nucleotides, the CDR3 is TGTGCCAGCAGTGATAACAGGGGGATCGGGAATGAGCAGTTCTTC. Its protein product is CASSDNRGIGNEQFF. The complete variable domain, with remaining parts taken from reference TRBV2 and TRBJ2-1, reads EPEVTQTPSHQVTQMGQEVILRCVPISNHLYFYWYRQILGQKVEFLVSFYNNEISEKSEIFDDQFSVERPDGSNFTLKIRSTKLEDSAMYFCASSDNRGIGNEQFFGPGTRLTVL.

This sequence joins TRBV6-6 and TRBJ2-2; perhaps D is TRBD1 or TRBD2 (6 bases each). Looked up from germline, CDR1 is MNHNY and CDR2 is SVGAGI (reference sequence). V was shortened by 4 bases and J by 3 bases, with 15 bases between the two germline ends. The CDR3 is 16 amino acids. CDR3 nucleotides: TGTGCCAGCAGTTCCCGAGTGGGGGGCGACACCGGGGAGCTGTTTTTT. Encoded protein: CASSSRVGGDTGELFF.

This chain connects TRBV7-3 to TRBJ2-5; 7 bases are shared with TRBD2. CDR1 is SGHTA, CDR2 FQGTGA, per germline. This CDR3 is built from 13 residues. V dropped 3 bases and J dropped 3; count of bases not matched to a gene: 1. The CDR3 coding sequence is TGTGCCAGCAGCTTGGGGGGGAAAGAGACCCAGTACTTC. Translated: CASSLGGKETQYF. The whole variable domain, remainder taken from reference TRBV7-3 and TRBJ2-5, is GAGVSQTPSNKVTEKGKYVELRCDPISGHTALYWYRQSLGQGPEFLIYFQGTGAADDSGLPNDRFFAVRPEGSVSTLKIQRTERGDSAVYLCASSLGGKETQYFGPGTRLLVL.

This sequence joins TRBV28 and TRBJ1-1; the D is unclear. Trimming took 2 bases from V and 1 from J, leaving 5 bases between them. CDR3 length: 13 residues. The germline gives CDR1 MDHEN, CDR2 SYDVKM. CDR3 in amino acids: CASSLAGNTEAFF. CDR3 sequence (DNA): TGTGCCAGCAGTTTAGCGGGGAACACTGAAGCTTTCTTT.

The chain employs TRBV7-2 and TRBJ2-2; perhaps TRBD2 as D (6 bases). The length of the CDR3 is 15 residues. Germline CDR1 is SGHTA and CDR2 is FQGNSA. Trimming shortened V by 5 bases and J by 3 bases, and 13 bases separated the two germline ends. The CDR3: CASSRTSSDTGELFF. The CDR3 nucleotides read TGTGCCAGCAGCCGTACTAGCTCGGACACCGGGGAGCTGTTTTTT.

The chain carries TRBV7-3 and TRBJ2-1; the match to TRBD2 covers 7 bases. Germline assignment: CDR1 SGHTA and CDR2 FQGTGA. Trimming cost V 6 bases and J 5 bases; bases outside gene matches: 7. CDR3 length: 14 residues. The CDR3 protein is CASSPTRGDNEQFF. CDR3 in DNA: TGTGCCAGCAGTCCTACCCGGGGGGACAATGAGCAGTTCTTC. The entire variable domain, with the rest obtained from reference TRBV7-3 and TRBJ2-1, is as follows: GAGVSQTPSNKVTEKGKYVELRCDPISGHTALYWYRQSLGQGPEFLIYFQGTGAADDSGLPNDRFFAVRPEGSVSTLKIQRTERGDSAVYLCASSPTRGDNEQFFGPGTRLTVL.

This clone was seen only once. V gene TRBV4-1 combines with J gene TRBJ2-2; a weak D match, TRBD1 (6 bases). V shed 1 base and J shed 5 bases, with 14 bases lying between them. Germline CDR1 is MGHRA and CDR2 is YSYEKL. The CDR3 extends over 16 amino acids. The CDR3 DNA reads TGCGCCAGCAGCCAAGTAGGCAGGGGAAGGACCGGGGAGCTGTTTTTT. Translation: CASSQVGRGRTGELFF.

This clone has a single count. The chain combines TRBV19 with TRBJ2-3; D may be TRBD1 or TRBD2 (7 bases each). The germline V gene has CDR1 LNHDA and CDR2 SQIVND (reference sequence). This CDR3 is built from 14 residues. The V and J ends lost 9 bases and 6 bases respectively, with 19 bases between them. The DNA for the CDR3 is TGTGCCAGGCCAGGGGGAGGGCCCGGGGATACGCAGTATTTT. Translated, it gives CARPGGGPGDTQYF.

J is TRBJ1-5 and V is TRBV19; maybe TRBD1 (5 bases). The CDR3 loop spans 15 amino acids. V lost 3 bases and J lost 9, with 18 bases in between. The germline V gene has CDR1 LNHDA and CDR2 SQIVND (reference sequence). The CDR3 nucleotides are TGTGCCAGTAGTATCACGGGGGTGGGCTTATGGCCCCAGCATTTT. Translated, it gives CASSITGVGLWPQHF.

This clone was seen only once. The chain carries TRBV7-2 and TRBJ2-1; perhaps TRBD2 as D (5 bases). Germline-derived CDR1 and CDR2 are SGHTA and FQGNSA. The CDR3 consists of 14 residues. The V and J ends lost 0 bases and 5 bases respectively, with 8 bases between them. The CDR3 spells CASSLARGNNEQFF. The CDR3 nucleotides are TGTGCCAGCAGCTTAGCACGGGGAAACAATGAGCAGTTCTTC.

The chain combines TRBV5-1 with TRBJ2-1, with 9 bases matching TRBD2. Germline lookup yields CDR1 SGHRS and CDR2 YFSETQ. The length of the CDR3 is 14 residues. V lost 4 bases to trimming and J lost 2 bases; unmatched junction nucleotides: 1. The CDR3 region has the DNA TGCGCCAGCAGCCTAGCGGGAACCTACAATGAGCAGTTCTTC. This translates into CASSLAGTYNEQFF.

The chain couples TRBV28 to TRBJ2-6, with 9 positions matching TRBD1. The CDR3 has 18 amino acids. CDR1 is MDHEN and CDR2 is SYDVKM in the germline V gene. The V and J ends lost 5 bases and 0 bases, in that order; junction bases with no gene match: 8. The DNA for the CDR3 is TGTGCCAGCAGTGAAGGGACAGGGACCCTCTCTGGGGCCAACGTCCTGACTTTC. As protein: CASSEGTGTLSGANVLTF.